The present T cell receptor (beta chain) was sequenced within a study of T-cell reconstitution after alpha-beta-depleted transplantation in children. This sample's TCRbeta library carried unique molecular identifier barcodes. Each CDR3 protein is one row after TCRdb ran MiXCR on the PCR reads. The sample has around 440,000 distinct CDR3 sequences, approximately 10% seen once. CDR3 length equals 14 residues. V was trimmed by 2 bases and J by 7 bases, leaving 12 bases between them. Germline assignment: CDR1 LNHDA and CDR2 SQIVND (reference sequence). Many counts were recorded for this clonotype. The source is a child aged 2 to 10 with inherited bone marrow failure, due to receive a stem cell transplant. The material was PBMCs, obtained before TCRalphabeta/CD19-depleted stem cell transplant. This chain connects TRBV19 to TRBJ2-1, with D perhaps TRBD2 (6 bases). The CDR3 DNA is TGTGCCAGTAGTATATTCGGGAGTTTTAATGAGCAGTTCTTC. Translated: CASSIFGSFNEQFF.